This T cell receptor beta chain was sequenced in a study of regulatory T cells in long-lasting Graves disease. Germline CDR1 reads GTSNPN; CDR2 reads SVGIG (reference sequence). V was clipped by 4 bases and J by 9 bases, with 10 bases between them. The CDR3 is made up of 12 amino acids. Time point denoted: newly diagnosed GD, antithyroid drugs for less than 3 months. RNA from PBMCs was the source of the TCR library. To note about this clonotype: Its target is unknown.

Through Arm-PCR of CDR3 regions and iRepertoire HTBI primers, TCR beta libraries were built. Using its own MiXCR run on the multiplex PCR reads, TCRdb lists one record per CDR3 protein. The profile covers around 500,000 distinct CDR3 sequences, with about 11% appearing a single time and more than 8% taken by the ten largest. Study-wide results and limits: TRBV28, TRBJ1-2 and TRBJ2-5 were segments that persistent disease favored.

A further study also used this sample, focusing on T cells in Graves' hyperthyroidism and ophthalmopathy. That report adds: Recently diagnosed hyperthyroidism of less than 2 months' duration affected patients aged 18 to 65. Exclusion of a patient resulted from uncontrolled infection, other autoimmune disease, pregnancy or lactation. The TCR CDR3 first-round RT-PCR relied on the HTBI primer set.

The sequence derives from a woman between 25 and 40 years old with Graves disease. The V call is TRBV30, the J call TRBJ1-6; perhaps TRBD1 as D (5 bases). Sample: peripheral blood mononuclear cells (PBMCs), taken at new diagnosis, from a patient treated with antithyroid drugs. The CDR3 nucleotides read TGTGCCTGGATCCACCAGGGTTCACCCCTCCACTTT. It specifies CAWIHQGSPLHF.